In its sample, the clone carrying this T cell receptor beta chain is medium-sized. Distinct nucleotide sequences in the sample also encode this CDR3. Specified time point: baseline pretreatment blood. Treatment indicated: 15 Gy SBRT to primary tumor, nephrectomy 4 weeks later. J was trimmed by 1 base and V by 2 bases; bases with no gene match: 3. This CDR3 contains 15 residues. Germline V lookup: CDR1 SGHNT, CDR2 YYREEE (reference sequence). These data originate in a study of radiation and T cells in renal cell carcinoma. Sequencing was performed with immunoSEQ multiplex PCR; in TCRdb, only in-frame clones are kept and a portion is missing. Of tens of thousands of clones in the sample, 80% are singletons; the top ten hold roughly 40%.

V usage is TRBV5-4 and J usage is TRBJ2-5; 9 bases are a match to TRBD2. The receptor comes from a man in his fifties or sixties with renal cell carcinoma. This specimen consisted of blood, obtained from a patient whose treatment included radiotherapy and nephrectomy. Here the CDR3 DNA reads TGTGCCAGCAGCTTAATACTAGCGGGCCAAGAGACCCAGTACTTC. Protein: CASSLILAGQETQYF. The full variable domain, its missing parts supplied by reference TRBV5-4 and TRBJ2-5, is ETGVTQSPTHLIKTRGQQVTLRCSSQSGHNTVSWYQQALGQGPQFIFQYYREEENGRGNFPPRFSGLQFPNYSSELNVNALELDDSALYLCASSLILAGQETQYFGPGTRLLVL.